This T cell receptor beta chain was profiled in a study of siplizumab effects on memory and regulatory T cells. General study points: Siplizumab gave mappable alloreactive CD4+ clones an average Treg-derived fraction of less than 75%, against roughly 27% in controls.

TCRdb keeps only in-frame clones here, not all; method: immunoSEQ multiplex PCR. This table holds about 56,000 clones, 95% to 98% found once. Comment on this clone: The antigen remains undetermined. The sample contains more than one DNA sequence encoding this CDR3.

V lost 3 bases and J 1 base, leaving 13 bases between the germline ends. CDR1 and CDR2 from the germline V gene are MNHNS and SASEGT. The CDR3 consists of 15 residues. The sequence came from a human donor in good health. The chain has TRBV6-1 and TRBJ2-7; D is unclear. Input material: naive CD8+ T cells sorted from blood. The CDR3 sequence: CASSEARQLSYEQYF. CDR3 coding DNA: TGTGCCAGCAGTGAGGCGCGCCAGCTTTCCTACGAGCAGTACTTC.